The rows below give T cell receptor beta chains drawn from one sample of a study of beta chain features in type 1 diabetes. The protocol was immunoSEQ multiplex PCR, while the TCRdb copy is restricted to in-frame clones and leaves out a portion. The sample records roughly 330,000 clones, roughly 13% being singletons. The sequencing sample was made of naive CD4+ T cells from blood. Receptors were obtained from a young woman with type 1 diabetes. The CDR3 runs from the conserved cysteine through the conserved F or W. The D gene is left open where the match is weak. Clone size is shown for a subset of rows, as once, few, many or a class of expanded clone.

clone_size d_call j_call v_call cdr3_aa cdr3_nt
- TRBD1 TRBJ2-5 TRBV15 CATSKGQGYQETQYF TGTGCCACCAGCAAGGGACAGGGGTACCAAGAGACCCAGTACTTC
- - TRBJ1-2 TRBV25-1 CASSKGQSYGYTF TGTGCCAGCAGTAAAGGACAGTCCTATGGCTACACCTTC
few - TRBJ1-2 TRBV14 CASSVTQEYGYTF TGTGCCAGCAGCGTGACACAAGAGTATGGCTACACCTTC
- - TRBJ2-7 TRBV19 CASSMVSSSPEQYF TGTGCCAGTAGTATGGTCAGTTCTTCCCCCGAGCAGTACTTC
- - TRBJ1-1 TRBV2 CASGGVTEAFF TGTGCCAGCGGGGGCGTCACTGAAGCTTTCTTT
few TRBD2 TRBJ2-7 TRBV29-1 CSAGTSGRGYEQYF TGCAGCGCGGGGACTAGCGGGAGGGGGTACGAGCAGTACTTC
few TRBD2 TRBJ2-1 TRBV4-3 CASSQDPSGRDNEQFF TGCGCCAGCAGCCAAGACCCTAGCGGGAGGGACAATGAGCAGTTCTTC
few - TRBJ2-5 TRBV18 CASSPPEQETQYF TGTGCCAGCTCGCCGCCCGAACAGGAGACCCAGTACTTC
- - TRBJ2-3 TRBV28 CASTTAGNRESGADTQYF TGTGCCAGCACTACCGCGGGCAACCGGGAATCGGGAGCAGATACGCAGTATTTT
- TRBD1 TRBJ2-3 TRBV7-2 CASSVQGARTDTQYF TGTGCCAGCAGCGTACAGGGGGCGAGAACAGATACGCAGTATTTT
few - TRBJ2-1 TRBV6-1 CASSEVGSSYNEQFF TGTGCCAGCAGTGAAGTTGGCAGCTCCTACAATGAGCAGTTCTTC
few - TRBJ1-1 TRBV29-1 CSVDDSNTEAFF TGCAGCGTTGACGACAGTAACACTGAAGCTTTCTTT
- - TRBJ2-3 TRBV7-6 CASSLRTRTDTQYF TGTGCCAGCAGCTTACGTACTAGGACAGATACGCAGTATTTT
few - TRBJ2-7 TRBV6-1 CASGGLYEQYF TGTGCCAGCGGGGGACTCTACGAGCAGTACTTC
- - TRBJ1-5 TRBV29-1 CSVVITGNQPQHF TGCAGCGTTGTCATCACGGGCAATCAGCCCCAGCATTTT
few TRBD2 TRBJ2-1 TRBV5-1 CASSPGAGARNEQFF TGCGCCAGCAGCCCCGGGGCGGGAGCAAGAAATGAGCAGTTCTTC
- - TRBJ2-2 TRBV9 CASSVLPGELFF TGTGCCAGCAGCGTTCTTCCCGGGGAGCTGTTTTTT
few - TRBJ1-2 TRBV6-5 CASSYSLNGLYGYTF TGTGCCAGCAGTTACAGTTTGAACGGGTTATATGGCTACACCTTC
- - TRBJ1-2 TRBV6-1 CASSPTDANYGYTF TGTGCCAGCAGCCCGACTGACGCGAACTATGGCTACACCTTC
few TRBD1 TRBJ1-2 TRBV5-4 CASSQGGGYGYTF TGTGCCAGCAGCCAAGGGGGCGGCTATGGCTACACCTTC
- TRBD1 TRBJ1-2 TRBV7-9 CASSLEWDRGYGYTF TGTGCCAGCAGCTTAGAGTGGGACAGGGGATATGGCTACACCTTC
- TRBD1 TRBJ1-1 TRBV5-1 CASSLQGQNTEAFF TGCGCCAGCAGCCTACAGGGGCAGAACACTGAAGCTTTCTTT
few TRBD1 TRBJ1-1 TRBV29-1 CSGRQGVTEAFF TGCAGCGGACGACAGGGGGTGACTGAAGCTTTCTTT
few TRBD2 TRBJ2-3 TRBV4-3 CASSQEGTSYGTDTQYF TGCGCCAGCAGCCAAGAGGGGACTAGTTATGGAACAGATACGCAGTATTTT